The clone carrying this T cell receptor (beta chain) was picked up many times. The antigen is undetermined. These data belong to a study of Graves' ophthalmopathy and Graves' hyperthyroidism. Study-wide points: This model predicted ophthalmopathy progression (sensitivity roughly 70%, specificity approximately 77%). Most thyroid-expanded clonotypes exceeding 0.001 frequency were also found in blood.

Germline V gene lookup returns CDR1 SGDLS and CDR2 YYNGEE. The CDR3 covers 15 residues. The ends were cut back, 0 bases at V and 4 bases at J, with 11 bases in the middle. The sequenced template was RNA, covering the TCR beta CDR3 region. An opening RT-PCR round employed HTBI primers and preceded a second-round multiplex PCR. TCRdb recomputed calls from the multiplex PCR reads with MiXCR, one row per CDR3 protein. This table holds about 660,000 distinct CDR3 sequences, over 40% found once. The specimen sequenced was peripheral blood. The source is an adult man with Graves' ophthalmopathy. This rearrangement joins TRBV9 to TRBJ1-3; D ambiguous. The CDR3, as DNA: TGTGCCAGCAGCGTAGGGGGAGGGCTGGGAAACACCATATATTTT. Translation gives CASSVGGGLGNTIYF. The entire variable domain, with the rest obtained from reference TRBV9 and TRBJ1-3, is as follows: DSGVTQTPKHLITATGQRVTLRCSPRSGDLSVYWYQQSLDQGLQFLIQYYNGEERAKGNILERFSAQQFPDLHSELNLSSLELGDSALYFCASSVGGGLGNTIYFGEGSWLTVV.